One T cell receptor beta chain is described in this entry. The data stem from a study of technical replicates of blood from several donors. The method was immunoSEQ multiplex PCR; TCRdb's version includes in-frame clones alone and lacks a portion of them. The table lists about 80,000 clones, 96% of them singletons, with approximately 0.3% in the top ten. V lost 3 bases to trimming and J lost 1 base, with 12 bases between them. The CDR3 length is 15 residues. CDR1 is SGHAT, CDR2 FQNNGV, per germline. The rearrangement links TRBV11-2 to TRBJ2-5; D gene ambiguous. This receptor was taken from a human donor in good health. The sequencing sample was made of T cells isolated from PBMCs. The CDR3 DNA sequence: TGTGCCAGCAGCTTGGCGCCAGCGCCCCAAGAGACCCAGTACTTC. Amino acid sequence: CASSLAPAPQETQYF.